This paragraph covers one TCR beta chain sequence. One junction end does not reproduce the germline sequence, and a read error may be involved. CDR3 length: 14 amino acids. CDR1 and CDR2 (germline): SGHRS, YFSETQ. The data stem from a study of T cell changes during pregnancy in multiple sclerosis. Profiling relied on immunoSEQ multiplex PCR, and the TCRdb table lists in-frame clones only, not all of them. There are 95,000 to 110,000 clones in the sample; roughly 92% occur only once, and over 0.65% lies in the top ten. The TCR originated in a female donor in good health, enrolled as a control in a pregnancy study. The J gene is TRBJ2-4, the V gene TRBV5-1; 7 bases fit TRBD1. This sample comprised peripheral blood, obtained in the third trimester of pregnancy. The CDR3 is CASSLVPGGDIQYF. The CDR3 bases are TGCGCCAGCAGTTTGGTCCCAGGGGGAGACATTCAGTACTTC.